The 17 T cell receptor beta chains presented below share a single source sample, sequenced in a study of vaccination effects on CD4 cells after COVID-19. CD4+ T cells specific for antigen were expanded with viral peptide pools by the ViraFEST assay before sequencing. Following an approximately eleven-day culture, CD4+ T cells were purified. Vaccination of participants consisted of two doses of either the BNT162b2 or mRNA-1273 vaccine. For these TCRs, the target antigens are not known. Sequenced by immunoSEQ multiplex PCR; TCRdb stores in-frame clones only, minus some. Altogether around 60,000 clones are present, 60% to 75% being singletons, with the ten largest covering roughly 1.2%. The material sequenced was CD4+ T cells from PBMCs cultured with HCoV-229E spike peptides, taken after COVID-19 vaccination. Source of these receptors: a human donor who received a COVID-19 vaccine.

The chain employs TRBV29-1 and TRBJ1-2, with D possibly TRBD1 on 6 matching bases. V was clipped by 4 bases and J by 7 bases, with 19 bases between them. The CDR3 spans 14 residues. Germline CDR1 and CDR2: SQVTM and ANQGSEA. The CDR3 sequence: CSVGAGDLKGGYTF. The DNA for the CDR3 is TGCAGCGTTGGGGCAGGGGATCTTAAGGGTGGCTACACCTTC.

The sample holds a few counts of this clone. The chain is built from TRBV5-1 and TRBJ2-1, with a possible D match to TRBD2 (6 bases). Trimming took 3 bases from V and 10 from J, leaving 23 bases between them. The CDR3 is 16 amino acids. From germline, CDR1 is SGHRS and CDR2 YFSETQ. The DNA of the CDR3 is TGCGCCAGCAGCTCCCGGACCGGGGGTTGGGTGGGGGAGCAGTTCTTC. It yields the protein CASSSRTGGWVGEQFF.

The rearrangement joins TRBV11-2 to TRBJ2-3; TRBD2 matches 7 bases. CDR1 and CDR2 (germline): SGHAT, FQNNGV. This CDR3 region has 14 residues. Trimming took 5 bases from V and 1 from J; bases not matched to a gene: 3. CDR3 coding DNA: TGTGCCAGCAGCCAGCGGGGTCGCACAGATACGCAGTATTTT. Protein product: CASSQRGRTDTQYF.

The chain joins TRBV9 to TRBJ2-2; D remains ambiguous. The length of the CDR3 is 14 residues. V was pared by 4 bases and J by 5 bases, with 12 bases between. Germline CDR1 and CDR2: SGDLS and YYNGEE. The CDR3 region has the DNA TGTGCCAGCAGCCCGTATGATTCGACCGGGGAGCTGTTTTTT. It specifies CASSPYDSTGELFF.

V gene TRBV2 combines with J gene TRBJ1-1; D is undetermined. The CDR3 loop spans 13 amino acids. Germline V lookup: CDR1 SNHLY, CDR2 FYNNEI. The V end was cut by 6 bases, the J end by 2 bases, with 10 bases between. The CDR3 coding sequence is TGTGCCAGCAGCGCAGACACCAACACTGAAGCTTTCTTT. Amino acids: CASSADTNTEAFF.

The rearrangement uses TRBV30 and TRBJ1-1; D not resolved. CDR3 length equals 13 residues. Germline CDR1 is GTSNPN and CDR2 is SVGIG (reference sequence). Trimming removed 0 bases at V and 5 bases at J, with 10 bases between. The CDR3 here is CAWSVNGRTEAFF. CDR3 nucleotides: TGTGCCTGGAGTGTAAACGGGAGGACTGAAGCTTTCTTT.

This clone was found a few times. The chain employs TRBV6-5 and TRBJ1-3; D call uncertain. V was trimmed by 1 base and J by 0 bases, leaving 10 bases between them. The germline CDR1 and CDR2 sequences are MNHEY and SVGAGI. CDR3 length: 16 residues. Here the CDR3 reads CASSYFPIVSGNTIYF. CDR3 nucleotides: TGTGCCAGCAGTTACTTTCCCATTGTCTCTGGAAACACCATATATTTT.

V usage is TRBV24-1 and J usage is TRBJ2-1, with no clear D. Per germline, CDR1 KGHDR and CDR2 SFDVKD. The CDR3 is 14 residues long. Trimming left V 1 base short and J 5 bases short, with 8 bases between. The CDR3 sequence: CATSDLTPDNEQFF. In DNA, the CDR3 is TGTGCCACCAGTGATTTAACCCCGGACAATGAGCAGTTCTTC.

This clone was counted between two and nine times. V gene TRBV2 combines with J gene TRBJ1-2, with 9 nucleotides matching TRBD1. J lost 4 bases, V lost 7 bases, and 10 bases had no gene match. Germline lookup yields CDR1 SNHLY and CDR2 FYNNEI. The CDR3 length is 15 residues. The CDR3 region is CASITGTGSFYGYTF. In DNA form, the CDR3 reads TGTGCCAGCATTACCGGGACAGGGTCGTTCTATGGCTACACCTTC.

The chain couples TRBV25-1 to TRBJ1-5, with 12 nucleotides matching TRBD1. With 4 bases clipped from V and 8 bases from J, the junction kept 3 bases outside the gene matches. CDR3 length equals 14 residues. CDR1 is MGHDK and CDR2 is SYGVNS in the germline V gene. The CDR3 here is CASSGGQGAKPQHF. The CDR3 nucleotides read TGTGCCAGCAGTGGGGGACAGGGGGCCAAGCCCCAGCATTTT.

The CDR3 spells CAWKRRGGGYTF. The CDR3 DNA is TGTGCCTGGAAGCGCAGGGGCGGAGGCTACACCTTC. The chain joins TRBV30 to TRBJ1-2, with a possible D match to TRBD1 (6 bases). Germline CDR1 and CDR2: GTSNPN and SVGIG (reference sequence). There are 12 residues in the CDR3. With 4 bases removed from V and 8 bases from J, the gap between germline ends came to 14 bases.

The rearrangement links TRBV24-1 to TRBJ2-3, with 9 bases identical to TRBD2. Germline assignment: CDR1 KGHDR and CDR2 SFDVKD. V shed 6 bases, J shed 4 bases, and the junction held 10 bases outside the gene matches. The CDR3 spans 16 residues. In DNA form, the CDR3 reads TGTGCCACCAGTAAGTTGGCACTAGCGGGTTCAGATACGCAGTATTTT. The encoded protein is CATSKLALAGSDTQYF.

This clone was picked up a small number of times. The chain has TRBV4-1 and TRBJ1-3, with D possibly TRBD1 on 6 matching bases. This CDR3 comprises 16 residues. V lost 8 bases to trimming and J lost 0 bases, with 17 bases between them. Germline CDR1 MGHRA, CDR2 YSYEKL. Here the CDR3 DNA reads TGCGCCAGCGGAGGGATGGGGGCGGGCTCTGGAAACACCATATATTTT. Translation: CASGGMGAGSGNTIYF.

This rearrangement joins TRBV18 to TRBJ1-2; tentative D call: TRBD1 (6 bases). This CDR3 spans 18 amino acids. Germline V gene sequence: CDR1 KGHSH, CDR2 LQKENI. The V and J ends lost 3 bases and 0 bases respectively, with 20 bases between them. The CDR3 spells CASSPSRTEGLANYGYTF. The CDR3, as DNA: TGTGCCAGCTCACCTTCCAGGACAGAAGGATTGGCTAACTATGGCTACACCTTC.

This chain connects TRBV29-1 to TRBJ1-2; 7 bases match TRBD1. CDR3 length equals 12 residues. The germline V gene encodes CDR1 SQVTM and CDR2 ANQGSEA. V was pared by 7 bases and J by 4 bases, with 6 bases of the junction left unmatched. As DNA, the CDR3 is TGCAGCGCAACCGGGACAGCCTATGGCTACACCTTC. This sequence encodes CSATGTAYGYTF.

The CDR3 sequence is CASSKTSYGYTF. The CDR3 DNA is TGTGCCAGTAGTAAAACTTCCTATGGCTACACCTTC. The chain combines TRBV19 with TRBJ1-2; D not resolved. CDR1 LNHDA and CDR2 SQIVND come from the germline V gene (reference sequence). There are 12 residues in the CDR3. Trimming cost V 4 bases and J 4 bases, with 7 bases left between them.

This chain's CDR3 is CASSLDRLQFF. In DNA, the CDR3 is TGCGCCAGCAGCTTGGACAGGTTACAGTTCTTC. The chain uses TRBV5-1 and TRBJ2-1, with D tentatively TRBD1 (5 bases). Looked up from germline, CDR1 is SGHRS and CDR2 is YFSETQ. The V end lost 0 bases, the J end lost 13 bases, and 8 bases lay between the germline ends. The CDR3 totals 11 residues.